This T cell receptor beta chain was observed in a study of blood T cell repertoires in COVID-19 (dated by TCRdb to 2020 to 2021). A note on the overall study: Samples from collaborators originated in the United States, Italy and Spain and spanned both the acute and convalescent phases of COVID-19. The material from the prospective study consisted of cDNA or gDNA derived from T cells, B-cell-depleted T cells, or PBMCs. The dataset comprised deeply sampled blood TCRbeta repertoires from subjects exposed to, actively infected with, or recovered from COVID-19. A freely available public database, intended as a resource for researchers studying the immune response to SARS-CoV-2, is where the repertoires were released. Samples came from the ongoing ImmuneRACE study (first 160 participants) plus 1,254 subjects from 6 global collaborators. A de-identified subject ID, COVID-19 status, age in years and sex were almost always included in the sample metadata. HLA class I and class II types, where available, came from metadata supplied by the sample provider rather than from assay-based typing. Points the paper makes about the study in general: How much clinical and demographic metadata was included differed by source and by participant, and the metadata was provided uncurated.

Enrolling through a virtual design, the prospective study's participants ranged in age from about 18 to 100 years and lived across 20 to 25 United States geographic areas. In the prospective study, cohorts were assigned on the basis of participant-reported clinical history obtained from a screening survey and a study questionnaire. Recovered participants in ImmuneRACE Cohort 3 were defined by two consecutive negative NP/OP PCR tests, clearance by a healthcare professional, or resolution of symptoms. In the prospective study, whole blood, serum and a nasopharyngeal or oropharyngeal swab were collected from each participant by mobile phlebotomists. Over a roughly 2-month period, participants in the prospective study had the option of providing additional blood draws and questionnaires. Blood samples from the prospective study were shipped frozen or at room temperature prior to DNA extraction. As concerns this clone: The antigen it recognizes is unknown. Per-base quality was not reported, and no clone a single base away is much larger than it.

TCRbeta CDR3 regions were amplified from genomic DNA by means of the immunoSEQ Assay, a bias-controlled multiplex PCR. Per the source publication's procedure: Within the assay, amplification of reference gene primers was used to estimate how many nucleated cells each sample contained. To quantify the absolute abundance of each unique TCRbeta CDR3 rearrangement, sequence reads were collapsed and filtered. For each sample, productive Simpson clonality was calculated by taking the square root of Simpson's diversity index across productive rearrangements. TCRdb carries this immuneACCESS record with in-frame sequences only. Its versions omit some clonotypes, under half of them owing to an unresolved V gene in the studies checked, with the rest unexplained. Clone size and V and J calls were adopted from that table, with D and trimming inferred from the DNA. Recorded for this sample are about 320,000 clones; roughly nine tenths of them occurred a single time. Roughly 2.6% of the sample goes to the ten largest clones.

This TCR was sampled from a man aged 60-69 years who had recovered from COVID-19. Material for sequencing was PBMCs or T cells enriched from blood (not recorded which).

This receptor carries the CDR3 CASSATGATYNEQFF. The base sequence is TGTGCCAGCAGCGCCACAGGGGCTACCTACAATGAGCAGTTCTTC. The chain is encoded by TRBV9 joined to TRBJ2-1, and 7 bases in between align with TRBD1. The CDR3 contains 15 residues, cysteine and phenylalanine counted. This entry keeps only the CDR3 DNA: 45 bases, framed from base 1. The germline V gene specifies SGDLS as CDR1 and YYNGEE as CDR2. Ends trimmed: V by 3 bases, J by 2 bases; bases unmatched to a gene: 5.